This TCR beta chain was observed in a study of blood T cells in healthy people across ages. V lost 3 bases, J lost 4 bases, and 5 bases stayed unmatched. Germline loops: CDR1 DFQATT, CDR2 SNEGSKA (reference sequence). The CDR3 has 14 amino acids. Study observations and caveats: Age advanced and TCR beta diversity per million T cells fell, roughly linearly. Strong correlation was found linking TCR beta diversity to naive T cell percentage.

This clonotype was picked up many times. The antigen remains unidentified. Total RNA was isolated from each sample in quantities of at least 5.5 micrograms. Then a second PCR, running roughly 7 to 11 cycles, was carried out with a sample-barcoded 5' primer and a J-beta primer mix. In TCRdb, the 5' RACE reads were re-called with MiXCR into one record per CDR3 protein. The sample shows approximately 1.5 million distinct CDR3 sequences, 42% of them seen only once. Sequencing used blood. The source is a woman aged 18-29 years in good health. This sequence joins TRBV20-1 and TRBJ2-1, with 8 bases matching TRBD2. This CDR3 reads CSARSQREYNEQFF. CDR3 bases: TGCAGTGCTAGGTCTCAGCGGGAGTACAATGAGCAGTTCTTC.